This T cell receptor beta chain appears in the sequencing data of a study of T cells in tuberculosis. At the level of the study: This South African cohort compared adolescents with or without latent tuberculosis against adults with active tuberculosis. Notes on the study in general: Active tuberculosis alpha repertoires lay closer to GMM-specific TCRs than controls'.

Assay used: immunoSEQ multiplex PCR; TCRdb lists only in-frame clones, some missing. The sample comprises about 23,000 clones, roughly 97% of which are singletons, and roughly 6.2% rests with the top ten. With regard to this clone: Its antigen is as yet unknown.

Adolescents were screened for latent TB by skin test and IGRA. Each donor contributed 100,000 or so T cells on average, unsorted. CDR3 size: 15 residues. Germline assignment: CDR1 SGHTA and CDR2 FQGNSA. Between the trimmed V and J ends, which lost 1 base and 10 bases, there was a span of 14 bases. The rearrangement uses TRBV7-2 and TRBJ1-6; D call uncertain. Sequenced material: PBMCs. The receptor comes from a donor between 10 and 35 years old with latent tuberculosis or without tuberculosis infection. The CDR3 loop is CASSLVRARRSPLHF. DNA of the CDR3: TGTGCCAGCAGCTTAGTGAGGGCTCGGAGGTCACCCCTCCACTTT. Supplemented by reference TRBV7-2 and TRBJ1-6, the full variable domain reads GAGVSQSPSNKVTEKGKDVELRCDPISGHTALYWYRQSLGQGLEFLIYFQGNSAPDKSGLPSDRFSAERTGGSVSTLTIQRTQQEDSAVYLCASSLVRARRSPLHFGNGTRLTVT.